The rows below give T cell receptor beta chains drawn from one sample of a study of cytomegalovirus exposure and HLA in healthy donors. Assay: immunoSEQ multiplex PCR; the TCRdb copy retains only in-frame clones and omits some. There are about 120,000 clones in the sample; roughly 89% occur only once, and 1.2% lies in the top ten. The specimen sequenced was PBMCs. The receptors were sampled from a woman aged 18-29 years in good health and CMV-seronegative. The CDR3 runs from the conserved cysteine through the conserved F or W. Each record gives: J gene, clone size, V gene, CDR3 protein. Rows may omit the clone size; those that give it use once, few, many or a size class.

>TRBJ2-1|.|TRBV6-1
CATRPGAGWFF
>TRBJ1-1|few|TRBV6-1
CASSRNTEAFF
>TRBJ1-5|.|TRBV4-1
CASSHPGGSPQHF
>TRBJ1-2|.|TRBV29-1
CSVGQSRHYGYTF
>TRBJ2-7|once|TRBV25-1
CASSAYYEQYF
>TRBJ1-2|.|TRBV6-1
CASSAYRGNYGYTF
>TRBJ2-1|.|TRBV6-1
CASSEDLAGADEQFF
>TRBJ2-7|.|TRBV6-5
CASSYGSGAGTYEQYF
>TRBJ1-5|.|TRBV5-1
CASSLEDSQNQPQHF
>TRBJ2-2|.|TRBV5-1
CASSSRAGGSNTGELFF
>TRBJ1-2|.|TRBV19
CASSPITGQLYGYTF
>TRBJ1-5|.|TRBV4-1
CASGWESSNQPQHF
>TRBJ1-1|.|TRBV11-2
CASSPRLEDEAFF
>TRBJ1-2|.|TRBV19
CASRGAKPGQGLYGYTF
>TRBJ2-5|.|TRBV2
CASSSWTGGGQETQYF
>TRBJ2-1|.|TRBV10-1
CASSSDRVDSEQFF
>TRBJ1-2|.|TRBV7-8
CASSFGGLSYGYTF
>TRBJ1-2|.|TRBV7-8
CASSHPRGGYTF
>TRBJ1-1|.|TRBV27
CASSFGTATTEAFF
>TRBJ2-1|.|TRBV7-2
CASSGSSYNEQFF
>TRBJ1-2|.|TRBV7-2
CASSPDRGHYGYTF
>TRBJ1-1|.|TRBV7-8
CASSPRRNTEAFF
>TRBJ2-7|few|TRBV4-2
CASSQPGQGAGEQYF
>TRBJ1-2|.|TRBV11-2
CASSLGGTQRNYGYTF
>TRBJ2-7|once|TRBV27
CASSFSISGYEQYF
>TRBJ2-1|.|TRBV7-9
CASSFRRGGYNEQFF
>TRBJ2-3|.|TRBV28
CASRDSGAYTDTQYF
>TRBJ1-2|.|TRBV11-2
CASSQGQGNLYGYTF
>TRBJ1-1|.|TRBV27
CASSNRADIGTEAFF
>TRBJ2-7|.|TRBV5-1
CASSLVLRGGEQYF
>TRBJ1-4|.|TRBV7-9
CASSWTGGDEKLFF
>TRBJ2-1|.|TRBV4-2
CASSQEASGSYNEQFF
>TRBJ2-3|.|TRBV23-1
CASSQSNQEGPSTDTQYF
>TRBJ2-3|.|TRBV29-1
CSVSPYTDTQYF
>TRBJ1-2|.|TRBV19
CASSIGAGLAYGYTF
>TRBJ2-3|medium-sized|TRBV7-7
CASSLGGPGAGDDDTQYF
>TRBJ1-4|.|TRBV18
CASSRVPLSTNEKLFF